The 29 T cell receptor beta chains reported below all come from one sample, sequenced in a study of prognosis after radiotherapy for stage I lung cancer. It was by two-round multiplex PCR that TCR beta CDR3 was amplified from genomic DNA. First-round PCR amplification was performed with primers specific to each TRBV and TRBJ gene. TCRdb re-derived calls from the multiplex PCR reads in MiXCR, one entry per CDR3 protein. The repertoire holds 50,000 to 75,000 distinct CDR3 sequences, more than 20% seen once, with about 7.5% in the top ten. Sequenced here: PBMCs, sampled before or after stereotactic body radiation therapy (not recorded which). All receptors come from a donor at least 50 years old with non-small cell lung cancer.

As regards this clonotype: A read error may explain this, as a much larger clone is one base away. The chain is built from TRBV11-2 and TRBJ1-1; D gene unclear. Germline lookup yields CDR1 SGHAT and CDR2 FQNNGV. Trimming cost V 1 base and J 0 bases, with 9 bases left between them. The CDR3 length is 15 residues. CDR3 sequence reads: CASSLGRTLNTEAFF. DNA for the CDR3: TGTGCCAGCAGCTTAGGCCGGACTCTGAACACTGAAGCTTTCTTT.

This clonotype was seen ten or more times. The chain recombines TRBV5-1 with TRBJ1-6, with a possible D match to TRBD1 (5 bases). This CDR3 is built from 15 residues. V lost 1 base and J 10 bases, leaving 15 bases between the germline ends. Per the germline V gene, CDR1 is SGHRS and CDR2 is YFSETQ. The chain's CDR3 is CASSLLSGQGSPLHF. Here the CDR3 DNA reads TGCGCCAGCAGCTTGCTCTCGGGGCAAGGCTCACCCCTCCACTTT.

Details on this clonotype: A junction end diverges from the germline sequence, so it may reflect a read error. The chain has TRBV5-1 and TRBJ1-1; D is ambiguous. The V gene's germline CDR1 is SGHRS and CDR2 YFSETQ. This CDR3 is 17 amino acids long. The CDR3 DNA is TGCGCCAGCGGCTTGGAAGCGGGGTCACAAAGGAACACTGAAGCTTTCTTT. Its translation is CASGLEAGSQRNTEAFF.

This clonotype was seen ten or more times. This chain joins TRBV11-2 and TRBJ2-3; TRBD1 agrees at 8 bases. This CDR3 has 13 amino acids. V lost 8 bases to trimming and J lost 1 base; unmatched junction nucleotides: 2. Germline lookup yields CDR1 SGHAT and CDR2 FQNNGV. The chain's CDR3 is CASADRGTDTQYF. The CDR3 region has the DNA TGTGCCAGCGCGGACAGGGGCACAGATACGCAGTATTTT.

This clonotype has a count of ten or more. V is TRBV3-1 and J is TRBJ1-2, with 7 bases identical to TRBD1. Germline V gene lookup returns CDR1 LGHDT and CDR2 YNNKEL (reference sequence). This CDR3 comprises 14 residues. V dropped 1 base and J dropped 6; count of bases not matched to a gene: 5. The CDR3 sequence is CASSQAGRGNGYTF. The CDR3 bases are TGTGCCAGCAGCCAAGCGGGCAGGGGGAATGGCTACACCTTC. Drawing the rest from reference TRBV3-1 and TRBJ1-2, the complete variable domain is DTAVSQTPKYLVTQMGNDKSIKCEQNLGHDTMYWYKQDSKKFLKIMFSYNNKELIINETVPNRFSPKSPDKAHLNLHINSLELGDSAVYFCASSQAGRGNGYTFGSGTRLTVV.

In its sample, this clonotype was seen many times. V and J are TRBV19 and TRBJ1-1; D perhaps matches TRBD1 (5 bases). CDR1 is LNHDA and CDR2 is SQIVND in the germline V gene (reference sequence). The V gene lost 3 bases and the J gene lost 4 bases, with 12 bases spanning the gap. This CDR3 is 14 amino acids long. DNA of the CDR3: TGTGCCAGTAGTATTGGGAGAGGGGCCACTGAAGCTTTCTTT. Translating gives CASSIGRGATEAFF. Using reference TRBV19 and TRBJ1-1 for the parts outside the CDR3, the full variable domain is DGGITQSPKYLFRKEGQNVTLSCEQNLNHDAMYWYRQDPGQGLRLIYYSQIVNDFQKGDIAEGYSVSREKKESFPLTVTSAQKNPTAFYLCASSIGRGATEAFFGQGTRLTVV.

This clonotype was recorded a few times. This chain links TRBV3-1 with TRBJ2-1; 13 nucleotides line up with TRBD2. Germline trimming cut 4 bases from V and 7 bases from J; bases unmatched to any gene: 13. Germline V gene data show CDR1 as LGHDT and CDR2 as YNNKEL (reference sequence). The CDR3 contains 18 residues. In DNA, the CDR3 is TGTGCCAGCAGCCCACTAGCGGGGGGGCTCGGGGACAAGAATGAGCAGTTCTTC. Amino acid sequence: CASSPLAGGLGDKNEQFF.

Remarks on this clonotype: At one boundary the junction diverges from the germline segment, which might be a read error. The chain couples TRBV12-3 or TRBV12-4 to TRBJ1-6; D unresolved. This CDR3 contains 14 residues. CDR3 sequence (DNA): TGTGCCAGCAGCAGAGGAAAGGGAACCTCACCACTCCACTTT. Translated, it gives CASSRGKGTSPLHF.

There are a few counts of this clonotype. Just one base apart from a much larger clone, this may be a read error. The chain has TRBV29-1 and TRBJ1-1, with D perhaps matching TRBD1 (5 bases). Germline loops: CDR1 SQVTM, CDR2 ANQGSEA. This CDR3 has 13 residues. CDR3 loop: CSASGWENTEASF. The CDR3 DNA reads as TGCAGCGCTTCAGGGTGGGAGAACACTGAAGCTTCCTTT.

With respect to this clonotype: A read error is likely, as this CDR3 ends without the conserved phenylalanine or tryptophan. The chain recombines TRBV6-1 with TRBJ2-1; 10 nucleotides line up with TRBD2. The length of the CDR3 is 16 residues. Germline lookup yields CDR1 MNHNS and CDR2 SASEGT. CDR3 bases: TGCGCCAGCAGTCACCCCGGACTAGCGGCGGACAATGAGCAGTTCATC. Residues: CASSHPGLAADNEQFI.

This clonotype has a count of ten or more. This sequence joins TRBV15 and TRBJ1-2; 8 positions agree with TRBD1. This CDR3 comprises 14 residues. Trimming took 4 bases from V and 4 from J; bases not matched to a gene: 5. Germline assignment: CDR1 LNHNV and CDR2 YYDKDF (reference sequence). In DNA, the CDR3 is TGTGCCACCAGCAAGGACAGGGAGGGCTATGGCTACACCTTC. It translates to CATSKDREGYGYTF. Drawing the rest from reference TRBV15 and TRBJ1-2, the complete variable domain is DAMVIQNPRYQVTQFGKPVTLSCSQTLNHNVMYWYQQKSSQAPKLLFHYYDKDFNNEADTPDNFQSRRPNTSFCFLDIRSPGLGDTAMYLCATSKDREGYGYTFGSGTRLTVV.

About this clonotype itself: One junction end disagrees with the germline gene, perhaps due to a read error. V usage is TRBV5-4 and J usage is TRBJ2-5, with D uncertain. The CDR3 totals 11 residues. CDR1 SGHNT and CDR2 YYREEE come from the germline V gene (reference sequence). The CDR3 nucleotides read TGTGCCAGCACCTTGAGAGAGACCCAGTACTTC. This codes for CASTLRETQYF.

This clonotype occurred many times. The chain recombines TRBV6-1 with TRBJ1-5; TRBD1 matches 7 bases. The V gene's germline CDR1 is MNHNS and CDR2 SASEGT. J was trimmed by 7 bases and V by 3 bases; bases with no gene match: 6. This CDR3 region has 14 residues. The CDR3, as DNA: TGTGCCAGCAGTGAGGCCAGGGGGTTACAGCCCCAGCATTTT. Its protein is CASSEARGLQPQHF.

This clonotype ranks as medium-sized. A junction end diverges from the germline sequence, so it may reflect a read error. The rearrangement joins TRBV6-4 to TRBJ1-6; D gene uncertain. The germline V gene encodes CDR1 MRHNA and CDR2 SNTAGT. This CDR3 contains 15 residues. The CDR3 DNA is TGTGCCAGCAGTTACTCGGTCAGCTCCCCTTCACCCCTCCACTTT. It codes for CASSYSVSSPSPLHF.

Many counts were recorded for this clonotype. The chain employs TRBV7-2 and TRBJ2-2; 9 bases line up with TRBD2. CDR1 and CDR2 (germline): SGHTA, FQGNSA. The CDR3 contains 16 residues. J lost 1 base, V lost 5 bases, and 5 bases had no gene match. CDR3 loop: CASSKSGGLNTGELFF. Written as DNA, the CDR3 is TGTGCCAGCAGCAAAAGCGGGGGGCTGAACACCGGGGAGCTGTTTTTT.

This clonotype was found many times. The V call is TRBV11-2, the J call TRBJ1-1; D unresolved. Germline V gene sequence: CDR1 SGHAT, CDR2 FQNNGV. This CDR3 contains 13 residues. The V and J ends lost 2 bases and 4 bases respectively, with 8 bases between them. Written as DNA, the CDR3 is TGTGCCAGCAGCTTATTTCTAGCCACTGAAGCTTTCTTT. It encodes CASSLFLATEAFF.

In this sample, this clonotype turned up many times. This chain uses TRBV3-1 with TRBJ2-2, with D possibly being TRBD1 or TRBD2 (5 bases each). This CDR3 has 13 amino acids. V was shortened by 7 bases and J by 7 bases, with 13 bases between the two germline ends. The germline CDR1 and CDR2 sequences are LGHDT and YNNKEL (reference sequence). CDR3 bases: TGTGCCAGCACCCGAGGGACGGGCGGGGAGCTGTTTTTT. Its protein product is CASTRGTGGELFF.

This clonotype has ten or more counts. The chain couples TRBV20-1 to TRBJ2-7; 8 nucleotides line up with TRBD2. This CDR3 is built from 14 residues. Germline assignment: CDR1 DFQATT and CDR2 SNEGSKA (reference sequence). The V gene end was trimmed by 5 bases and the J gene end by 4 bases; junction bases not matched to a gene: 10. The CDR3 reads CSASSIAGNYEQYF. DNA for the CDR3: TGCAGTGCTTCGTCGATAGCGGGGAATTACGAGCAGTACTTC.

This clonotype turned up a few times. The chain uses TRBV18 and TRBJ1-1; D gene uncertain. CDR1 and CDR2 (germline): KGHSH, LQKENI. V dropped 2 bases and J dropped 0 bases, with 13 bases sitting between them. The CDR3 sequence is 16 residues long. CDR3 DNA sequence: TGTGCCAGCTCACCAAGGGCTCCGGGTATGAACACTGAAGCTTTCTTT. Amino acid sequence: CASSPRAPGMNTEAFF.

This clonotype was seen at least ten times. DNA for the CDR3: TGCAGCGTCCTGACAGGGTACTACGAGCAGTACTTC. As protein: CSVLTGYYEQYF. The chain links TRBV29-1 to TRBJ2-7; the match to TRBD1 covers 7 bases. There are 12 residues in the CDR3. After removal of 6 bases from V and 3 bases from J, the junction contained 5 bases not matched to a gene. The V gene's germline CDR1 is SQVTM and CDR2 ANQGSEA.

The rearrangement links TRBV3-1 to TRBJ2-2; D could derive from TRBD1 or TRBD2 (7 bases each). Germline-derived CDR1 and CDR2 are LGHDT and YNNKEL (reference sequence). CDR3 size: 16 residues. Trimming left V 1 base short and J 2 bases short, with 11 bases between. CDR3 bases: TGTGCCAGCAGCCAAGCAGGGGGGGGAAACACCGGGGAGCTGTTTTTT. This encodes CASSQAGGGNTGELFF.

This clonotype was detected only once. A much larger clone differs from this one at a single base, so this may be a read error. This chain connects TRBV6-5 to TRBJ1-1; D might be TRBD1 (5 bases). This CDR3 has 15 residues. The germline gives CDR1 MNHEY, CDR2 SVGAGI. CDR3 DNA sequence: TGTGCCAGCAGTTTACATGGGGCTGGGAACACTGAAGTTTTCTTT. It specifies CASSLHGAGNTEVFF.

Many counts were recorded for this clonotype. The chain combines TRBV2 with TRBJ2-1, with D uncertain. Germline CDR1 and CDR2: SNHLY and FYNNEI. The V and J ends lost 4 bases and 1 base respectively, with 8 bases between them. The CDR3 length is 14 residues. As DNA, the CDR3 is TGTGCCAGCAGTGGAGCCCGGTCCTACAATGAGCAGTTCTTC. Its protein product is CASSGARSYNEQFF.

This clonotype was picked up many times. The chain joins TRBV6-1 to TRBJ2-3; 15 positions agree with TRBD2. CDR3 length: 16 residues. Germline values: CDR1 MNHNS, CDR2 SASEGT. V lost 6 bases and J lost 10; bases outside the gene matches: 11. The CDR3 DNA reads as TGTGCCAGCAGCGGCCCGGGACTAGCGGGGGGCTTGTCGCAGTATTTT. Amino acid sequence: CASSGPGLAGGLSQYF.

As concerns this clonotype: One base separates it from a far larger clone, so it is likely a read error. The chain couples TRBV7-9 to TRBJ2-7, with TRBD2 matching over 10 bases. The CDR3 is 14 amino acids. From germline, CDR1 is SEHNR and CDR2 FQNEAQ (reference sequence). Unmatched junction bases numbered 11, after V lost 8 bases and J lost 7 bases. The CDR3 sequence: CASGTSGVAREQYF. CDR3 coding DNA: TGTGCCAGCGGAACTAGCGGGGTGGCCCGGGAGCAGTACTTC.

With regard to this clonotype: A far larger clone lies a single base away; this is likely a read error. This chain uses TRBV6-2 or TRBV6-3 with TRBJ1-4; D gene ambiguous. V gave up 6 bases and J gave up 10 bases, with 18 bases separating them. Germline V gene sequence: CDR1 MNHEY, CDR2 SVGEGT. CDR3 length: 14 amino acids. The CDR3 coding sequence is TGTGCCAGCAGCCCACAGTGGCTCCGTGGAAAACTGTTTTTT. As protein: CASSPQWLRGKLFF.

The rearrangement joins TRBV28 to TRBJ1-2; TRBD1 agrees at 8 bases. The CDR3 totals 13 residues. V gave up 7 bases and J gave up 8 bases; unmatched junction bases: 9. CDR1 and CDR2 from the germline V gene are MDHEN and SYDVKM. In DNA form, the CDR3 reads TGTGCCAGCATGCCCGTCAGGGGGCACGGCTACACCTTC. This codes for CASMPVRGHGYTF.

This clonotype was seen at least ten times. The rearrangement uses TRBV19 and TRBJ2-5; no reliable D call. Germline values: CDR1 LNHDA, CDR2 SQIVND (reference sequence). The CDR3 contains 12 residues. V was trimmed by 7 bases and J by 1 base, leaving 7 bases between them. CDR3 sequence: CASMGFQETQYF. The CDR3 nucleotides are TGTGCCAGTATGGGGTTCCAAGAGACCCAGTACTTC.

As for this clonotype: A single base is all that separates this from a far larger clone, so a read error is likely. The chain combines TRBV6-5 with TRBJ2-1; the D is unclear. Trimming left V 2 bases short and J 3 bases short, with 5 bases between. CDR1 is MNHEY and CDR2 is SVGAGI in the germline V gene. The CDR3 has 13 amino acids. This chain's CDR3 is CASSYGIYNEQFF. The CDR3 region has the DNA TGTGCCAGCAGTTACGGGATCTACAATGAGCAGTTCTTC.